This T cell receptor beta chain was recorded in a study of blood T cell repertoires in COVID-19. The data were produced by immunoSEQ multiplex PCR, yet TCRdb's version contains in-frame clones alone and is incomplete. There are roughly 55,000 clones in the sample; around 86% occur only once, and about 2% lies in the top ten. Germline CDR1 is SGHVS and CDR2 is FQNEAQ. Trimming removed 2 bases from V and 2 bases from J, with 9 bases in between. CDR3 size: 14 residues. The receptor's source is a woman in her sixties or seventies with acute or convalescent COVID-19. The sample consisted of peripheral blood. The V and J genes are TRBV7-8 and TRBJ2-5, with a possible D match to TRBD2 (5 bases). CDR3 amino acids: CASSLSPGQETQYF. In DNA, the CDR3 is TGTGCCAGCAGCTTATCTCCGGGACAAGAGACCCAGTACTTC. Combining the CDR3 with reference TRBV7-8 and TRBJ2-5 gives the whole variable domain GAGVSQSPRYKVAKRGQDVALRCDPISGHVSLFWYQQALGQGPEFLTYFQNEAQLDKSGLPSDRFFAERPEGSVSTLKIQRTQQEDSAVYLCASSLSPGQETQYFGPGTRLLVL.